This TCR beta chain stems from a study of cytomegalovirus exposure and HLA in healthy donors. Overall study: A subsequent analysis reported that the roughly 120 validation repertoires were produced on the same platform that had also been used for the roughly 670 first-cohort repertoires.

Profiling relied on immunoSEQ multiplex PCR, and the TCRdb table lists in-frame clones only, not all of them. The table lists 70,000 or so clones, 94% of them singletons. Concerning this clone itself: The antigen remains undetermined. The same CDR3 can be traced to other DNA sequences in this sample.

An approximately 120-subject validation cohort, separate from the approximately 720-subject first cohort, supplied the donors. Findings of the study overall: Cytomegalovirus association was listed for about 150 TCR beta chains. According to a subsequent analysis, TCR clusters identified in the first cohort showed a tendency to co-occur across the 110 or so validation repertoires.

The CDR3 totals 13 residues. V lost 6 bases, J lost 3 bases, and 2 bases stayed unmatched. Germline assignment: CDR1 SNHLY and CDR2 FYNNEI. Material for sequencing was PBMCs. This sequence was found in a woman aged 18 to 35 in good health and CMV-seropositive. The V and J genes are TRBV2 and TRBJ2-7; 10 bases are shared with TRBD1. The CDR3 nucleotides are TGTGCCAGCAGCGGACAGGGGGGCTACGAGCAGTACTTC. This gives the protein CASSGQGGYEQYF.